What follows are 23 T cell receptor beta chains derived from one specimen sequenced in a study of blood T cell repertoires in COVID-19. Sequencing used immunoSEQ multiplex PCR; TCRdb keeps in-frame clones, though not all of them. Of about 82,000 clones listed, around 85% are singletons. The specimen sequenced was peripheral blood. These receptors originate from an elderly man with active or convalescent COVID-19.

V usage is TRBV18 and J usage is TRBJ2-1; TRBD1 agrees at 9 bases. V lost 4 bases and J lost 4; bases outside the gene matches: 8. Germline-derived CDR1 and CDR2 are KGHSH and LQKENI. The CDR3 contains 16 residues. CDR3 bases: TGTGCCAGCTCACTCACCGGGACAGGGATTTACAATGAGCAGTTCTTC. It codes for CASSLTGTGIYNEQFF.

V and J are TRBV2 and TRBJ1-6; 7 bases line up with TRBD1. The CDR3 spans 14 residues. Germline assignment: CDR1 SNHLY and CDR2 FYNNEI. Trimming removed 5 bases from V and 4 bases from J; junction bases left unmatched: 2. In DNA form, the CDR3 reads TGTGCCAGCAGTTCACAGGGGTATAATTCACCCCTCCACTTT. This translates into CASSSQGYNSPLHF.

The chain is built from TRBV2 and TRBJ1-5; 7 bases are shared with TRBD1. The CDR3 runs to 14 residues. CDR1 and CDR2 (germline): SNHLY, FYNNEI. The V gene end was trimmed by 6 bases and the J gene end by 7 bases; junction bases not matched to a gene: 9. CDR3 coding DNA: TGTGCCAGCAGCCGAGACAGGGTGGGGCAGCCCCAGCATTTT. Protein product: CASSRDRVGQPQHF.

CDR3 in amino acids: CASNPTVNTEAFF. CDR3 nucleotides: TGTGCCAGCAACCCGACAGTGAACACTGAAGCTTTCTTT. The chain uses TRBV7-9 and TRBJ1-1, with D maybe TRBD1 (5 bases). The CDR3 runs to 13 residues. CDR1 is SEHNR and CDR2 is FQNEAQ in the germline V gene (reference sequence). Trimming pared 7 bases from V and 0 bases from J, leaving 9 bases between. Full variable domain (missing parts from reference TRBV7-9 and TRBJ1-1): DTGVSQNPRHKITKRGQNVTFRCDPISEHNRLYWYRQTLGQGPEFLTYFQNEAQLEKSRLLSDRFSAERPKGSFSTLEIQRTEQGDSAMYLCASNPTVNTEAFFGQGTRLTVV.

This chain connects TRBV5-1 to TRBJ2-1, with TRBD2 identical over 10 bases. Germline CDR1 and CDR2: SGHRS and YFSETQ. Losses at the gene ends were 0 bases for V and 3 bases for J; bases not matched to a gene: 6. This CDR3 is 17 amino acids long. Here the CDR3 reads CASSLAPSGGYYNEQFF. The CDR3 nucleotides are TGCGCCAGCAGCTTGGCCCCTAGCGGGGGATACTACAATGAGCAGTTCTTC.

The CDR3 sequence: CASSPTGSSKNIQYF. Written as DNA, the CDR3 is TGTGCCAGCAGTCCGACAGGGTCATCCAAAAACATTCAGTACTTC. V gene TRBV28 combines with J gene TRBJ2-4; the match to TRBD1 covers 7 bases. Germline CDR1 MDHEN, CDR2 SYDVKM. V gave up 5 bases and J gave up 2 bases; unmatched junction bases: 6. This CDR3 region has 15 residues.

The chain uses TRBV19 and TRBJ2-1; TRBD2 matches 8 bases. The junction had 7 bases not matched to a gene; V was cut back by 6 bases and J by 0 bases. Germline CDR1 reads LNHDA; CDR2 reads SQIVND (reference sequence). This CDR3 spans 16 amino acids. CDR3: CASRNPGGGSYNEQFF. Here the CDR3 DNA reads TGTGCCAGTAGGAACCCCGGGGGGGGCTCCTACAATGAGCAGTTCTTC.

V gene TRBV11-3 combines with J gene TRBJ1-1; unclear D gene. The germline CDR1 and CDR2 sequences are SGHNT and YENEEA. CDR3 size: 13 residues. Trimming removed 3 bases from V and 2 bases from J, with 7 bases in between. The DNA for the CDR3 is TGTGCCAGCAGCTTCAGCGGTAACACTGAAGCTTTCTTT. Protein sequence: CASSFSGNTEAFF.

The chain carries TRBV3-1 (or the pseudogene TRBV3-2) and TRBJ2-3; 7 bases are shared with TRBD2. This CDR3 contains 13 residues. Looked up from germline, CDR1 is LGHDT and CDR2 is YNNKEL (reference sequence). Trimming cost V 7 bases and J 2 bases; bases outside gene matches: 3. CDR3 protein: CASTRGDTDTQYF. The CDR3 DNA follows: TGTGCCAGCACCCGGGGGGACACAGATACGCAGTATTTT.

The chain joins TRBV9 to TRBJ2-1; 7 bases align to TRBD1. V lost 6 bases and J lost 2; bases outside the gene matches: 11. The CDR3 is made up of 16 amino acids. The germline V gene has CDR1 SGDLS and CDR2 YYNGEE. CDR3 coding DNA: TGTGCCAGCAATCCTTCAGGGGGTGGGGCCTACAATGAGCAGTTCTTC. Protein: CASNPSGGGAYNEQFF.

V is TRBV12-5 and J is TRBJ1-1; D is unclear. V lost 6 bases, J lost 1 base, and 9 bases lay in between. The germline V gene has CDR1 LGHNT and CDR2 FRNRAP. The CDR3 consists of 13 residues. The CDR3 spells CASGPDSNTEAFF. The CDR3 DNA follows: TGTGCTAGTGGCCCTGACTCGAACACTGAAGCTTTCTTT.

This clone was recorded once. The V gene is TRBV18, the J gene TRBJ2-1; 7 nucleotides match TRBD1. V trimming: 4 bases; J trimming: 0 bases; junction bases outside the gene matches: 9. Germline loops: CDR1 KGHSH, CDR2 LQKENI. The CDR3 has 17 residues. The chain's CDR3 is CASSLWDRDSSYNEQFF. DNA of the CDR3: TGTGCCAGCTCACTCTGGGACAGAGATAGCTCCTACAATGAGCAGTTCTTC.

The CDR3 nucleotides read TGTGCCAGCAGTAAGACAGGGGAGCTTTATGGCTACACCTTC. Translating gives CASSKTGELYGYTF. The V gene is TRBV6-5, the J gene TRBJ1-2; 8 bases are shared with TRBD1. This CDR3 has 14 amino acids. CDR1 is MNHEY, CDR2 SVGAGI, per germline. Trimming took 5 bases from V and 5 from J; bases not matched to a gene: 7.

The chain carries TRBV6-5 and TRBJ2-7; 7 bases map to TRBD1. Losses at the gene ends were 6 bases for V and 2 bases for J; bases not matched to a gene: 7. CDR1 is MNHEY and CDR2 is SVGAGI in the germline V gene. The CDR3 is made up of 14 amino acids. CDR3 sequence: CASRPTGLAYEQYV. Here the CDR3 DNA reads TGTGCCAGCAGGCCGACAGGGCTAGCCTACGAGCAGTACGTC.

The rearrangement uses TRBV28 and TRBJ1-5; 10 bases match TRBD1. There are 14 residues in the CDR3. The V gene end was trimmed by 6 bases and the J gene end by 5 bases; junction bases not matched to a gene: 4. Germline V gives CDR1 MDHEN, CDR2 SYDVKM. CDR3 region: CASRIGQGDQPQHF. The DNA for the CDR3 is TGTGCCAGCAGGATCGGACAGGGGGATCAGCCCCAGCATTTT. Combining the CDR3 with reference TRBV28 and TRBJ1-5 gives the whole variable domain DVKVTQSSRYLVKRTGEKVFLECVQDMDHENMFWYRQDPGLGLRLIYFSYDVKMKEKGDIPEGYSVSREKKERFSLILESASTNQTSMYLCASRIGQGDQPQHFGDGTRLSIL.

The chain uses TRBV28 and TRBJ2-7; 7 bases match TRBD1. Germline CDR1 is MDHEN and CDR2 is SYDVKM. There are 15 residues in the CDR3. V was clipped by 4 bases and J by 3 bases; unmatched bases: 9. The CDR3 nucleotides read TGTGCCAGCAGTTCCAACAGGGGCCCTTTCTACGAGCAGTACGTC. Protein sequence: CASSSNRGPFYEQYV.

This clone was picked up one time. The chain couples TRBV4-1 to TRBJ1-1; no clear D. The germline V and J ends were trimmed by 7 bases and 5 bases, with 23 bases remaining between them. The germline V gene has CDR1 MGHRA and CDR2 YSYEKL. CDR3 size: 16 residues. The CDR3, as DNA: TGCGCCAGCAAGCCACAGAGCGGTCGGATAGGGACTGAAGCTTTCTTT. This translates into CASKPQSGRIGTEAFF.

The chain joins TRBV28 to TRBJ2-1, with D unresolved. The CDR3 length is 12 residues. Trimming cost V 4 bases and J 9 bases, with 10 bases left between them. The germline CDR1 and CDR2 sequences are MDHEN and SYDVKM. CDR3 sequence: CASSSNRREQFF. CDR3 nucleotides: TGTGCCAGCAGTTCAAACAGACGTGAGCAGTTCTTC.

CDR3 loop: CATSRGSGNTIYF. The CDR3 nucleotides are TGTGCCACCAGCAGAGGTTCGGGAAACACCATATATTTT. This rearrangement joins TRBV15 to TRBJ1-3, with D unresolved. The V end lost 1 base, the J end lost 4 bases, and 5 bases lay between the germline ends. Looked up from germline, CDR1 is LNHNV and CDR2 is YYDKDF (reference sequence). This CDR3 spans 13 amino acids. The entire variable domain, with the rest obtained from reference TRBV15 and TRBJ1-3, is as follows: DAMVIQNPRYQVTQFGKPVTLSCSQTLNHNVMYWYQQKSSQAPKLLFHYYDKDFNNEADTPDNFQSRRPNTSFCFLDIRSPGLGDTAMYLCATSRGSGNTIYFGEGSWLTVV.

V usage is TRBV2 and J usage is TRBJ1-6, with D possibly being TRBD1 (5 bases). The V end lost 9 bases, the J end lost 7 bases, and 16 bases lay between the germline ends. The CDR3 is made up of 14 amino acids. Germline-derived CDR1 and CDR2 are SNHLY and FYNNEI. The CDR3 nucleotides are TGTGCCAGTCTCCTCTTCCCAGGGAATTCACCCCTCCACTTT. Protein: CASLLFPGNSPLHF.

The chain employs TRBV12-3 or TRBV12-4 and TRBJ1-1; D is unclear. CDR3 length: 12 amino acids. V was trimmed by 6 bases and J by 6 bases, leaving 11 bases between them. CDR3 nucleotides: TGTGCCAGCAGCTTGACCCGGGCTGAAGCTTTCTTT. Encoded protein: CASSLTRAEAFF.

The chain links TRBV10-2 to TRBJ1-2; 9 bases map to TRBD1. Germline trimming cut 8 bases from V and 2 bases from J; bases unmatched to any gene: 3. The germline CDR1 and CDR2 sequences are WSHSY and SAAADI. The CDR3 is 13 amino acids. The CDR3 loop reads CASGTGTNYGYTF. In DNA form, the CDR3 reads TGCGCCAGCGGGACAGGGACCAACTATGGCTACACCTTC.

V and J are TRBV7-9 and TRBJ1-2; no clear D. Germline V lookup: CDR1 SEHNR, CDR2 FQNEAQ (reference sequence). V was cut by 0 bases and J by 4 bases, with 12 bases left in between. There are 15 residues in the CDR3. CDR3 in amino acids: CASSLAAELVYGYTF. The DNA of the CDR3 is TGTGCCAGCAGCTTAGCCGCCGAACTCGTCTATGGCTACACCTTC.